One TCR beta chain is described in this entry. Its antigen remains unidentified. Primers for the PCR totalled 60 Vbeta and 13 Jbeta. Method: immunoSEQ multiplex PCR; TCRdb's copy keeps in-frame clones and lacks some. The sample includes roughly 110,000 clones, 82% of them seen just once. These data are taken from a study of cytomegalovirus exposure and HLA in healthy donors. Study results and limitations: HLA alleles were associated with 16,000 or so TCR beta sequences in a later analysis at 0.05 false discovery rate. Common viral pathogens seemed to be connected with several of the most significant clusters, according to a later analysis.

The germline CDR1 and CDR2 sequences are SGDLS and YYNGEE. The CDR3 extends over 15 amino acids. Trimming removed 0 bases from V and 10 bases from J; junction bases left unmatched: 6. The sample consisted of PBMCs. The chain uses TRBV9 and TRBJ2-1; 11 nucleotides align to TRBD1. This sequence was found in a man aged 25-40 years in good health and CMV-seropositive. The chain's CDR3 is CASSVGTGGAYEQFF. As DNA, the CDR3 is TGTGCCAGCAGCGTAGGGACAGGGGGCGCTTACGAGCAGTTCTTC.